This TCR beta chain stems from a study of blood T cells in healthy people across ages. CDR3 length: 14 residues. Trimming pared 6 bases from V and 8 bases from J, leaving 17 bases between. Germline CDR1 is SNHLY and CDR2 is FYNNEI. The donors, all healthy, were Caucasians living in Russia, aged about 6 to 100. Findings and limits, study-wide: The study found more naive CD4+ cells and higher diversity in long-lived than aged donors.

Primers used in a second PCR of about 7 to 12 cycles were a sample-barcoded 5' primer and a J-beta primer mix. Each cDNA molecule, via a template-switch adaptor with 12 random nucleotides, was tagged. Via MiXCR, TCRdb re-called the 5' RACE reads, giving one row per CDR3 protein. The profile shows about 1.4 million distinct CDR3 sequences, almost 60% of them singletons. This clonotype was seen a few times. The antigen remains undetermined. The specimen sequenced was blood. This rearrangement joins TRBV2 to TRBJ2-1; the D is unclear. The sequence was obtained from a man aged 18 to 30 in good health. Written as DNA, the CDR3 is TGTGCCAGCAGCCGAAACCCGACTGTGGATGAGCAGTTCTTC. This translates into CASSRNPTVDEQFF.